The clone carrying this T cell receptor beta chain was observed at least ten times. The CDR3 is made up of 14 amino acids. The germline gives CDR1 MGHRA, CDR2 YSYEKL. The germline V and J ends were trimmed by 1 base and 5 bases, with 8 bases remaining between them. These data come from a study of T cells after yellow fever vaccination. TCRdb reprocessed the 5' RACE reads with MiXCR, giving one entry per CDR3 protein. The table has 60,000 to 85,000 distinct CDR3 sequences, around 7% seen once. The chain employs TRBV4-1 and TRBJ2-2; possibly TRBD1 for D (5 bases). This clonotype was obtained from a man in his late teens or twenties who received the YFV17D yellow fever vaccine. Sample: CD8+ T cells sorted from PBMCs, taken 45 days after the first yellow fever vaccination. CDR3 coding DNA: TGCGCCAGCAGCCAAGGCCAGGGAACCGGGGAGCTGTTTTTT. It encodes CASSQGQGTGELFF.